The table lists the clone carrying this T cell receptor beta chain with a count of one. What it recognizes is unknown. The data were obtained in a study of identical twins. TCRdb re-derived calls from the 5' RACE reads in MiXCR, one entry per CDR3 protein. Of approximately 500,000 distinct CDR3 sequences listed, around 15% are singletons. Study-wide findings and caveats: Beta out-of-frame sequences displayed a weaker excess of sharing between twins. Interpretation of the results relied on cross-sectional statistical analysis and not on following the same donors.

V gave up 4 bases and J gave up 8 bases, with 8 bases separating them. The CDR3 spans 12 residues. Per germline, CDR1 KGHDR and CDR2 SFDVKD. The sample was also reused in another study, on yellow fever vaccine responses in identical twins.

The clonotype was recovered from a woman aged 18-35 years in good health. V gene TRBV24-1 combines with J gene TRBJ2-1, with D perhaps being TRBD1 or TRBD2 (5 bases each). The sample comprised CD4+ T cells sorted from blood. The CDR3 region is CATSEVGDEQFF. The DNA of the CDR3 is TGTGCCACCAGTGAAGTGGGGGATGAGCAGTTCTTC.